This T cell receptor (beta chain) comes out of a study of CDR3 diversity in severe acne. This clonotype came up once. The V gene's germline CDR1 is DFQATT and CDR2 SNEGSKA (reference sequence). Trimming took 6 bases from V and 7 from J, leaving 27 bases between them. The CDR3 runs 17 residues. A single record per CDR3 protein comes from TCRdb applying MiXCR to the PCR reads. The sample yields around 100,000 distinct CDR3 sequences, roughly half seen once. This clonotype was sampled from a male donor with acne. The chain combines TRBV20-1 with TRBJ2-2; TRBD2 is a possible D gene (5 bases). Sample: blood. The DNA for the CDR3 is TGCAGTGCCTCGACGGGTAGCCTAGGTACTAGTGGCGGGGAGCTGTTTTTT. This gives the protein CSASTGSLGTSGGELFF.